This record looks at one T cell receptor (beta chain) sequence and its context. The CDR3 has 18 residues. The V segment lost 1 base and the J segment 8 bases; nucleotides outside the gene matches: 13. The germline V gene encodes CDR1 SGHTA and CDR2 FQGNSA. Cohorts were assigned according to the clinical history that participants reported. The source of the sample is a study of blood T cell repertoires in COVID-19. Libraries were prepared by immunoSEQ multiplex PCR; TCRdb keeps only in-frame clonotypes and omits some of them. The sample holds approximately 70,000 clones, more than 55% seen once. The V and J genes are TRBV7-2 and TRBJ1-6, with 8 bases lining up with TRBD1. Sequencing was carried out using PBMCs or T cells enriched from blood (not recorded which). This receptor was identified in a woman between 55 and 75 years old who had been exposed to COVID-19. CDR3 loop: CASSLVLSGGYRDSPLHF. CDR3 DNA sequence: TGTGCCAGCAGCTTAGTTTTGTCAGGGGGCTACCGGGATTCACCCCTCCACTTT.